Reported below is one TCR beta chain. The sample originates from a study of blood T cell repertoires in COVID-19. Study-wide background: The samples span acute and convalescent COVID-19 from the United States, Italy and Spain. Sources were T cells, B-cell-depleted T cells, or PBMCs; the material itself was cDNA or gDNA.

The length of the CDR3 is 16 residues. The V and J ends lost 1 base and 0 bases respectively, with 12 bases between them. CDR1 is SGHAT, CDR2 FQNNGV, per germline. Original analysis: Reference gene primer amplification gave nucleated cell count estimates. Sequencing used immunoSEQ multiplex PCR; TCRdb keeps in-frame clones, though not all of them. That table gives V, J and clone size, and the DNA gave D and trimming. The sample consists of some 300,000 clones, 90% of them appearing once. The clonotype originates from a woman aged 50 to 60 with COVID-19, enrolled during active disease. The rearrangement joins TRBV11-2 to TRBJ2-5; tentative D call: TRBD2 (6 bases). The sample taken for sequencing was peripheral blood. The DNA of the CDR3 is TGTGCCAGCAGCTTAGGCGTAGCGGATAACCAAGAGACCCAGTACTTC. Protein: CASSLGVADNQETQYF.